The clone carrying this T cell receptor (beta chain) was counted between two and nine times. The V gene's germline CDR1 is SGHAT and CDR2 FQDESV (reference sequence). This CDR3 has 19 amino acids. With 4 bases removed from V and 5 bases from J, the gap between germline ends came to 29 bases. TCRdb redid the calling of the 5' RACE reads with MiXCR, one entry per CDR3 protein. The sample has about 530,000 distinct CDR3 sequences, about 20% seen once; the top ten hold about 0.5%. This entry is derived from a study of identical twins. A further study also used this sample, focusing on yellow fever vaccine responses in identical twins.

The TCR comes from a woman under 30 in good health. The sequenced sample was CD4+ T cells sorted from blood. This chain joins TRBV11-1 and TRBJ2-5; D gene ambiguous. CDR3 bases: TGTGCCAGCAGCTCCAGTACGGGTTGGGTCCCTGGAAACCGGGAGACCCAGTACTTC. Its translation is CASSSSTGWVPGNRETQYF.